Each of the 3 T cell receptor beta chains below was sequenced from the same sample in a study of PD-L1 blockade in urothelial cancer. Profiled with immunoSEQ multiplex PCR; TCRdb holds only in-frame clones, not every one. The data contain about 84,000 clones, 82% of them seen just once; the ten biggest clones take up 8% to 10%. The specimen comprised PBMCs, sampled around atezolizumab (anti-PD-L1) treatment. These receptors came from a man in his sixties or seventies with urothelial cancer.

At least ten counts were recorded for this clone. V is TRBV11-3 and J is TRBJ2-7; tentatively, D is TRBD1 (5 bases). Trimming took 4 bases from V and 6 from J, leaving 10 bases between them. In germline, CDR1 is SGHNT, CDR2 YENEEA. This CDR3 contains 12 residues. The CDR3 here is CASSWTSFEQYF. The CDR3 nucleotides read TGTGCCAGCAGCTGGACATCTTTCGAGCAGTACTTC.

The rearrangement uses TRBV7-8 and TRBJ2-2; 10 nucleotides match TRBD2. The CDR3 runs 18 residues. V shed 3 bases and J 6 bases; nucleotides not matched to a gene: 13. Germline loops: CDR1 SGHVS, CDR2 FQNEAQ. In DNA, the CDR3 is TGTGCCAGCAGCTTGGGTAGCGGGGGGCTCCCCGTGGCCGGGGAGCTGTTTTTT. As protein: CASSLGSGGLPVAGELFF.

This clone was recorded a few times. This chain links TRBV29-1 with TRBJ1-2, with TRBD1 matching over 7 bases. CDR1 and CDR2 (germline): SQVTM, ANQGSEA. The CDR3 contains 14 residues. V was pared by 2 bases and J by 5 bases, with 8 bases of the junction left unmatched. CDR3 residues: CSVERDQGVYGYTF. The DNA for the CDR3 is TGCAGCGTTGAAAGAGACCAGGGGGTTTATGGCTACACCTTC.